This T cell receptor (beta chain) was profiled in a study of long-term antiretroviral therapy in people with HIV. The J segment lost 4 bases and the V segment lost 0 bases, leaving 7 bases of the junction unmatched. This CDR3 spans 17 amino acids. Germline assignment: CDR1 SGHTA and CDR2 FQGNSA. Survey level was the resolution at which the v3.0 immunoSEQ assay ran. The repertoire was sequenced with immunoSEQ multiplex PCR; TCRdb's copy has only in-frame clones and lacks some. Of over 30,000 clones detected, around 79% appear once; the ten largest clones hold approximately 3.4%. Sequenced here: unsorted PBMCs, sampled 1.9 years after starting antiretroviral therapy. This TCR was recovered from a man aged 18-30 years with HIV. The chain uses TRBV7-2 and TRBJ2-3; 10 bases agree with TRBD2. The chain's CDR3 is CASSLAPSGGAPDTQYF. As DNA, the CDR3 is TGTGCCAGCAGCTTAGCACCGAGCGGGGGGGCCCCAGATACGCAGTATTTT.